This TCR beta chain came from a study of blood T cell repertoires in COVID-19. In the source study's methods: Estimation of nucleated cell counts relied on the amplification of reference gene primers. Profiled with immunoSEQ multiplex PCR; TCRdb holds only in-frame clones, not every one. The D gene and trimming were derived from the DNA, and the V and J assignments and clone size from that table. The top ten clones hold roughly 1.2% of a sample with about 120,000 clones, roughly 84% of them seen once. V shed 3 bases and J shed 1 base, with 6 bases lying between them. This CDR3 is 13 amino acids long.

Sequencing was carried out using peripheral blood. The rearrangement uses TRBV12-3 or TRBV12-4 and TRBJ1-1; no reliable D call. The TCR was taken from a woman older than 75 with acute or convalescent COVID-19. The DNA of the CDR3 is TGTGCCAGCAGTTTCACGGGGAACACTGAAGCTTTCTTT. This gives the protein CASSFTGNTEAFF.